Below, 27 T cell receptor beta chains from the same sample are listed, as sequenced in a study of blood T cell repertoires in COVID-19. Profiled with immunoSEQ multiplex PCR; TCRdb holds only in-frame clones, not every one. The sample contains about 190,000 clones, around 90% of which appear only once. The sample taken for sequencing was peripheral blood. These receptors all come from a man aged 45-65 years with acute or convalescent COVID-19.

Turning to this clone: The same CDR3 also results from other DNA sequences found in this sample. The chain links TRBV30 to TRBJ1-3; D is ambiguous. This CDR3 spans 13 amino acids. Trimming pared 0 bases from V and 3 bases from J, leaving 6 bases between. Per the germline V gene, CDR1 is GTSNPN and CDR2 is SVGIG (reference sequence). This CDR3 is CAWSVTSGNTIYF. CDR3 bases: TGTGCCTGGAGTGTAACAAGTGGAAACACCATATATTTT.

V and J are TRBV28 and TRBJ1-2; TRBD1 might be the D (5 bases). The CDR3 contains 14 residues. Trimming cost V 3 bases and J 9 bases, with 17 bases left between them. The germline V gene encodes CDR1 MDHEN and CDR2 SYDVKM. The CDR3 region has the DNA TGTGCCAGCAGTTTCCCCACAGGTACTTCGAGCTACACCTTC. It is translated as CASSFPTGTSSYTF.

This clone was seen just once. This CDR3 reads CASSLRTGRSYEQYF. CDR3 coding DNA: TGTGCCAGCAGTCTCCGGACAGGGCGATCCTACGAGCAGTACTTC. This rearrangement joins TRBV27 to TRBJ2-7, with TRBD1 matching over 8 bases. V was pared by 5 bases and J by 1 base, with 7 bases of the junction left unmatched. The CDR3 length is 15 residues. Germline V gene sequence: CDR1 MNHEY, CDR2 SMNVEV (reference sequence).

The chain recombines TRBV27 with TRBJ1-2, with D possibly being TRBD1 (5 bases). Trimming stripped 3 bases from V and 8 bases from J, with 13 bases between. Germline V gene lookup returns CDR1 MNHEY and CDR2 SMNVEV (reference sequence). There are 13 residues in the CDR3. The DNA of the CDR3 is TGTGCCAGCAGTTTGGGGGGGGTGAGGGGCTACACCTTC. The encoded protein is CASSLGGVRGYTF.

The chain uses TRBV2 and TRBJ2-4; D is perhaps TRBD2 (5 bases). This CDR3 contains 14 residues. Germline CDR1 and CDR2: SNHLY and FYNNEI. Trimming pared 6 bases from V and 9 bases from J, leaving 18 bases between. DNA for the CDR3: TGTGCCAGCAGCGGAGGCCAGGCCGTCGGCATTCAGTACTTC. Its protein is CASSGGQAVGIQYF.

This chain joins TRBV7-2 and TRBJ1-1; tentatively, D is TRBD1 (6 bases). CDR1 is SGHTA, CDR2 FQGNSA, per germline. Trimming left V 5 bases short and J 4 bases short, with 14 bases between. This CDR3 is built from 14 residues. The CDR3 DNA sequence: TGTGCCAGCAGCAGTCGACAGGTCCCCACTGAAGCTTTCTTT. It specifies CASSSRQVPTEAFF. Filled out from reference TRBV7-2 and TRBJ1-1, the complete variable domain reads GAGVSQSPSNKVTEKGKDVELRCDPISGHTALYWYRQSLGQGLEFLIYFQGNSAPDKSGLPSDRFSAERTGGSVSTLTIQRTQQEDSAVYLCASSSRQVPTEAFFGQGTRLTVV.

The rearrangement joins TRBV11-2 to TRBJ2-1, with D possibly matching TRBD2 (6 bases). The ends were cut back, 4 bases at V and 8 bases at J, with 15 bases in the middle. The CDR3 loop spans 14 amino acids. CDR1 and CDR2 (germline): SGHAT, FQNNGV. CDR3 sequence reads: CASSSPGWGDEQFF. As DNA, the CDR3 is TGTGCCAGCAGCTCCCCCGGGTGGGGGGATGAGCAGTTCTTC. The entire variable domain, with the rest obtained from reference TRBV11-2 and TRBJ2-1, is as follows: EAGVAQSPRYKIIEKRQSVAFWCNPISGHATLYWYQQILGQGPKLLIQFQNNGVVDDSQLPKDRFSAERLKGVDSTLKIQPAKLEDSAVYLCASSSPGWGDEQFFGPGTRLTVL.

The rearrangement joins TRBV6-5 to TRBJ2-7; D is possibly TRBD2 (5 bases). The ends were cut back, 8 bases at V and 2 bases at J, with 10 bases in the middle. CDR1 and CDR2 from the germline V gene are MNHEY and SVGAGI. This CDR3 has 12 amino acids. The CDR3: CASGSAPYEQYF. The CDR3, as DNA: TGTGCCAGCGGGAGTGCCCCCTACGAGCAGTACTTC.

The sample holds one count of this clone. The rearrangement links TRBV2 to TRBJ2-3; tentatively, D is TRBD1 (5 bases). There are 13 residues in the CDR3. The V and J ends lost 8 bases and 6 bases respectively, with 15 bases between them. Germline V gene lookup returns CDR1 SNHLY and CDR2 FYNNEI. The CDR3 loop is CASPTEIEDTQYF. The CDR3 bases are TGTGCCAGCCCGACAGAGATAGAGGATACGCAGTATTTT.

The chain carries TRBV6-5 and TRBJ2-2; D unclear. The CDR3 sequence is 13 residues long. Trimming removed 7 bases at V and 4 bases at J, with 10 bases between. The V gene's germline CDR1 is MNHEY and CDR2 SVGAGI. CDR3 DNA sequence: TGTGCCAGCATCTTGCGGCCCACCGGGGAGCTGTTTTTT. This gives the protein CASILRPTGELFF.

This clone was observed a few times. V usage is TRBV18 and J usage is TRBJ1-5, with D possibly matching TRBD1 (6 bases). V lost 2 bases to trimming and J lost 6 bases, with 8 bases between them. This CDR3 has 13 residues. Germline values: CDR1 KGHSH, CDR2 LQKENI. This CDR3 is CASSPGRGQPQHF. The CDR3 DNA sequence: TGTGCCAGCTCACCAGGCAGGGGTCAGCCCCAGCATTTT.

This clone has just a few counts. V usage is TRBV5-1 and J usage is TRBJ2-1; D not resolved. V shed 1 base and J shed 10 bases, with 9 bases lying between them. CDR3 length: 12 amino acids. The germline V gene has CDR1 SGHRS and CDR2 YFSETQ. CDR3 residues: CASSLNSKEQFF. In DNA, the CDR3 is TGCGCCAGCAGCTTGAATAGCAAGGAGCAGTTCTTC.

The chain couples TRBV7-6 to TRBJ2-1; possible D gene TRBD2, 7 bases. The V end lost 1 base, the J end lost 4 bases, and 14 bases lay between the germline ends. This CDR3 region has 16 residues. Looked up from germline, CDR1 is SGHVS and CDR2 is FNYEAQ. As DNA, the CDR3 is TGTGCCAGCAGCTTAGAGTCGGGGGGCGCTTACAATGAGCAGTTCTTC. It translates to CASSLESGGAYNEQFF.

V usage is TRBV7-3 and J usage is TRBJ2-3; 10 nucleotides line up with TRBD2. Trimming took 5 bases from V and 6 from J; bases not matched to a gene: 5. Germline V gene lookup returns CDR1 SGHTA and CDR2 FQGTGA. CDR3 length: 14 residues. The CDR3 DNA follows: TGTGCCAGCAGCAGTAGCGGGGGGCAGGATACGCAGTATTTT. Amino acid sequence: CASSSSGGQDTQYF.

This clone was observed a handful of times. The V and J genes are TRBV19 and TRBJ1-5; possible D gene TRBD1, 5 bases. The CDR3 has 13 amino acids. The germline V and J ends were trimmed by 7 bases and 2 bases, with 9 bases remaining between them. Per germline, CDR1 LNHDA and CDR2 SQIVND (reference sequence). The CDR3 DNA reads as TGTGCCAGTAAGGGGACTCGCAATCAGCCCCAGCATTTT. Protein product: CASKGTRNQPQHF.

The chain is built from TRBV19 and TRBJ1-5, with TRBD1 identical over 7 bases. The CDR3 is 20 amino acids. Germline CDR1 and CDR2: LNHDA and SQIVND (reference sequence). V lost 2 bases to trimming and J lost 1 base; unmatched junction nucleotides: 17. The CDR3 sequence is CASSIKFRDSRTPSNQPQHF. In DNA, the CDR3 is TGTGCCAGTAGTATAAAATTCAGGGACAGCAGAACTCCGAGCAATCAGCCCCAGCATTTT. Using reference TRBV19 and TRBJ1-5 for the parts outside the CDR3, the full variable domain is DGGITQSPKYLFRKEGQNVTLSCEQNLNHDAMYWYRQDPGQGLRLIYYSQIVNDFQKGDIAEGYSVSREKKESFPLTVTSAQKNPTAFYLCASSIKFRDSRTPSNQPQHFGDGTRLSIL.

This clone was recorded a few times. This chain uses TRBV19 with TRBJ1-5; TRBD1 matches 11 bases. The CDR3 runs 14 residues. Germline CDR1 and CDR2: LNHDA and SQIVND (reference sequence). With 4 bases clipped from V and 7 bases from J, the junction kept 3 bases outside the gene matches. CDR3 DNA sequence: TGTGCCAGTAGTACTGGGACAGGGGGACAGCCCCAGCATTTT. Translated: CASSTGTGGQPQHF.

This chain uses TRBV11-3 with TRBJ2-1; D is perhaps TRBD2 (7 bases). Germline CDR1 and CDR2: SGHNT and YENEEA. CDR3 length: 17 amino acids. Trimming pared 1 base from V and 4 bases from J, leaving 17 bases between. In DNA form, the CDR3 reads TGTGCCAGCAGCTTAGGAAACCGCGGGGGCGATTACAATGAGCAGTTCTTC. It translates to CASSLGNRGGDYNEQFF.

The chain links TRBV28 to TRBJ2-1; tentatively, D is TRBD1 (5 bases). V was trimmed by 8 bases and J by 7 bases, leaving 21 bases between them. Germline values: CDR1 MDHEN, CDR2 SYDVKM. The CDR3 length is 15 residues. CDR3 amino acids: CASDEWGPNGNEQFF. The CDR3 DNA reads TGTGCCAGCGACGAATGGGGCCCCAATGGAAATGAGCAGTTCTTC. Looking up the rest from reference TRBV28 and TRBJ2-1 gives the full variable domain: DVKVTQSSRYLVKRTGEKVFLECVQDMDHENMFWYRQDPGLGLRLIYFSYDVKMKEKGDIPEGYSVSREKKERFSLILESASTNQTSMYLCASDEWGPNGNEQFFGPGTRLTVL.

The chain links TRBV4-2 to TRBJ1-5; perhaps TRBD1 as D (6 bases). V was shortened by 0 bases and J by 4 bases, with 16 bases between the two germline ends. From germline, CDR1 is LGHNA and CDR2 YNFKEQ. The CDR3 is made up of 17 amino acids. The CDR3 loop reads CASSQEFATGRNQPQHF. The CDR3 nucleotides read TGTGCCAGCAGCCAAGAGTTTGCGACAGGCCGGAATCAGCCCCAGCATTTT.

The J gene is TRBJ2-1, the V gene TRBV4-2; no clear D. The CDR3 has 14 residues. V gave up 0 bases and J gave up 5 bases, with 8 bases separating them. The germline V gene encodes CDR1 LGHNA and CDR2 YNFKEQ. The CDR3 loop reads CASSQEYSNNEQFF. The CDR3, as DNA: TGTGCCAGCAGCCAAGAATACAGCAACAATGAGCAGTTCTTC.

The chain couples TRBV2 to TRBJ1-5; D perhaps matches TRBD1 (6 bases). V lost 6 bases and J lost 8, with 17 bases in between. The germline CDR1 and CDR2 sequences are SNHLY and FYNNEI. The CDR3 has 14 amino acids. DNA for the CDR3: TGTGCCAGCAGGTATACAGGGAATAGGGAGCCCCAGCATTTT. Translated, it gives CASRYTGNREPQHF.

This chain links TRBV7-9 with TRBJ2-1; 10 bases are a match to TRBD2. Germline assignment: CDR1 SEHNR and CDR2 FQNEAQ (reference sequence). J gave up 7 bases and V 5 bases, and 8 bases lay outside the gene matches. This CDR3 is 15 amino acids long. The CDR3 DNA sequence: TGTGCCAGCAGCCATCTAGCGGGGGTCCTAAATGAGCAGTTCTTC. It yields the protein CASSHLAGVLNEQFF.

Points on this clone: The junction departs from the called germline gene at one end, perhaps through a read error. V and J are TRBV5-1 and TRBJ1-1, with TRBD1 as a possible D gene (5 bases). This CDR3 has 15 amino acids. From germline, CDR1 is SGHRS and CDR2 YFSETQ. The CDR3 reads CASSLEMGPVTEAFF. The DNA for the CDR3 is TGCGCCAGCAGTTTGGAGATGGGGCCGGTTACTGAAGCTTTCTTT.

The CDR3, as DNA: TGCAGCGTTGATAGACAGACCCAAGAGACCCAGTACTTC. Its translation: CSVDRQTQETQYF. The genes are TRBV29-1 and TRBJ2-5, with D possibly being TRBD1 (5 bases). The CDR3 has 13 amino acids. Germline lookup yields CDR1 SQVTM and CDR2 ANQGSEA. Trimming shortened V by 3 bases and J by 1 base, and 9 bases separated the two germline ends.

The chain links TRBV12-3 or TRBV12-4 to TRBJ2-3; no firm D call. The ends were cut back, 3 bases at V and 5 bases at J, with 6 bases in the middle. The CDR3 runs to 12 residues. CDR3 DNA sequence: TGTGCCAGCAGTTTTAGTTTAGATACGCAGTATTTT. It encodes CASSFSLDTQYF.

V is TRBV30 and J is TRBJ1-1; D unresolved. V lost 4 bases and J lost 0, with 6 bases in between. The CDR3 totals 12 residues. CDR1 is GTSNPN, CDR2 SVGIG, per germline (reference sequence). CDR3 in DNA: TGTGCCTGGAACAGTCTGAACACTGAAGCTTTCTTT. The encoded protein is CAWNSLNTEAFF.